This TCR beta chain was found in a study of a mutant IDH1 vaccine in newly diagnosed glioma. Background on the study: Patients had received radiotherapy, temozolomide, or both previously, most receiving both. It was at week 35 that visit V12 occurred, and at week 47 that visit V13 did.

The CDR3 is 17 amino acids. The germline V gene encodes CDR1 SNHLY and CDR2 FYNNEI. V shed 7 bases and J 6 bases; nucleotides not matched to a gene: 13. On this clone: Its antigen remains unidentified.

Libraries were prepared by immunoSEQ multiplex PCR; TCRdb keeps only in-frame clonotypes and omits some of them. The table has under 40,000 clones, 89% seen once. Described time point: week 47, end of study. A 20-mer mutant IDH1 peptide at 300 ug was injected subcutaneously with topical imiquimod. Every donor had a new WHO grade 3 or 4 astrocytoma that was IDH1-mutant, with loss of nuclear ATRX. This sequence originates from a man aged 35-49 years with glioma. Sample: PBMCs, taken from a glioma patient whose treatment included an IDH1 peptide vaccine. V gene TRBV2 combines with J gene TRBJ2-1, with 12 bases identical to TRBD1. The CDR3 nucleotides are TGTGCCAGCACGAATGGACCGGGACAGGGGGCGGGCAATGAGCAGTTCTTC. Translation: CASTNGPGQGAGNEQFF.